This is a list of T cell receptor beta chains from one sample in a study of T cells in localized non-small cell lung cancer. TCRdb's copy holds only in-frame clones and misses some; the assay was immunoSEQ multiplex PCR. Of about 20,000 clones listed, 80% to 90% are singletons. Specimen: PBMCs, collected before any cancer treatment. All receptors derive from a man aged 40-75 years with stage II squamous cell lung carcinoma. CDR3s include the opening cysteine and the closing phenylalanine or tryptophan. The D gene is left open where the match is weak. Size is omitted from some rows. Given values are once, few, many or a class for expanded clones.

d_call,j_call,v_call,clone_size,cdr3_nt,cdr3_aa
NA,TRBJ2-5,TRBV5-1,NA,TGCGCCAGCAGCTTGGGTCAAGAGACCCAGTACTTC,CASSLGQETQYF
NA,TRBJ2-1,TRBV19,NA,TGTGCCAGTAGAGGGTGGGACGGGAATGAGCAGTTCTTC,CASRGWDGNEQFF
TRBD2,TRBJ2-7,TRBV19,NA,TGTGCCAGTAGTTCGGGGACTAGCTACGAGCAGTACTTC,CASSSGTSYEQYF
TRBD2,TRBJ2-2,TRBV4-2,few,TGTGCCAGCAGCCAAGATGGGACTAGCGGGGACGCGACGGTGTTTTTT,CASSQDGTSGDATVFF
NA,TRBJ2-7,TRBV7-9,NA,TGTGCCAGCAGCTTAGGCCAAGGGAGCCACGAGCAGTACTTC,CASSLGQGSHEQYF
NA,TRBJ1-1,TRBV28,NA,TGTGCCAGCAGCCCACCAACCGGACTCATGATGAACACTGAAGCTTTCTTT,CASSPPTGLMMNTEAFF
NA,TRBJ1-3,TRBV5-4,NA,TGTGCCAGCAGCCGGTTCTCTGGAAACACCATATATTTT,CASSRFSGNTIYF
TRBD2,TRBJ2-5,TRBV2,once,TGTGCCAGCAGTGAGGTCCGGGGGGGCCGGGAGACCCAGTACTTC,CASSEVRGGRETQYF
NA,TRBJ1-4,TRBV7-9,NA,TGTGCCAGCAGGGGCGGGCTGGGGACTAATGAAAAACTGTTTTTT,CASRGGLGTNEKLFF
TRBD2,TRBJ2-1,TRBV5-1,NA,TGCGCCAGCAGCCCCGGGACTAGCGGGAGCTCCTACAATGAGCAGTTCTTC,CASSPGTSGSSYNEQFF
NA,TRBJ2-6,TRBV5-4,NA,TGTGCCAGCAGCCCGGTTGGTAGGACAGCTGGCTCTGGGGCCAACGTCCTGACTTTC,CASSPVGRTAGSGANVLTF
NA,TRBJ2-1,TRBV27,NA,TGTGCCAGCAGTTTAGGGGGAGCCTACAATGAGCAGTTCTTC,CASSLGGAYNEQFF
NA,TRBJ2-3,TRBV11-3,NA,TGTGCCAGCAGCTTAGGGGTCAAGGATACGCAGTATTTT,CASSLGVKDTQYF
NA,TRBJ1-3,TRBV11-2,NA,TGTGCCAGCAGCTTAGAGCGCTCTGGAAACACCATATATTTT,CASSLERSGNTIYF
NA,TRBJ2-7,TRBV6-1,NA,TGTGCCAGCAGTGAAAGTAGTATTAGGTCCTACGAGCAGTACTTC,CASSESSIRSYEQYF
NA,TRBJ2-3,TRBV19,NA,TGTGCCAGTAGTTCCCGACAGGGAGGAGATACGCAGTATTTT,CASSSRQGGDTQYF
NA,TRBJ2-1,TRBV7-9,once,TGTGCCAGCAGCTTCTCCGGGACAACGTCCGAGCAGTTCTTC,CASSFSGTTSEQFF
NA,TRBJ2-7,TRBV6-5,NA,TGTGCCGCCTCGGGAATGTACGAGCAGTACTTC,CAASGMYEQYF